This passage covers 2 T cell receptor beta chains from one sample sequenced in a study of T cells in Graves' hyperthyroidism and ophthalmopathy. Amplified TCR beta CDR3 regions derived from RNA transcripts. The HTBI set primed first-round TCR CDR3 RT-PCR. From the multiplex PCR reads, TCRdb called clonotypes with MiXCR, one entry per CDR3 protein. The sample includes hundreds of thousands of distinct CDR3 sequences, roughly 15% of them seen just once. The specimen sequenced was blood. The receptors come from a woman aged 18-30 years with Graves' hyperthyroidism.

In its sample, this clonotype was seen many times. The rearrangement links TRBV27 to TRBJ1-1; possibly TRBD1 for D (5 bases). Per germline, CDR1 MNHEY and CDR2 SMNVEV (reference sequence). Trimming left V 6 bases short and J 4 bases short, with 9 bases between. The CDR3 loop spans 12 amino acids. The CDR3 coding sequence is TGTGCCAGCAGCGCGCAGGGCACTGAAGCTTTCTTT. Protein product: CASSAQGTEAFF.

The CDR3 DNA is TGCGCCAGCAGCCAAGAGCCTCCCCCGAGGGAGACCCAGTACTTC. Translating it yields CASSQEPPPRETQYF. This chain connects TRBV4-3 to TRBJ2-5; D gene ambiguous. Looked up from germline, CDR1 is LGHNA and CDR2 is YSLEER. V lost 0 bases and J lost 5, with 13 bases in between. There are 15 residues in the CDR3.